The clone carrying this T cell receptor (beta chain) occurred many times. The target antigen is unknown. TCRdb fed the reads into MiXCR, producing one record per CDR3 protein. Of about 330,000 distinct CDR3 sequences detected, over 7.5% appear once; the ten largest clones hold 3.5% to 4.5%. The data were taken from a study of T cell repertoires in cytomegalovirus infection. General study results and limits: Identification of carriers of CMV plus the relevant HLA was achieved through cumulative public TCR beta family frequency. HLA-C-restricted TCR beta clonotypes specific for CMV led the ex vivo response.

Germline lookup yields CDR1 LGHNA and CDR2 YSLEER. This CDR3 comprises 17 residues. V shed 4 bases and J 0 bases; nucleotides not matched to a gene: 7. The sequenced sample consisted of PBMCs. The chain carries TRBV4-3 and TRBJ2-3, with 10 bases that match TRBD2. The receptor was isolated from a human donor in good health (CMV status not recorded). Some clones in this sample may be carry-over from other donors' samples. In DNA form, the CDR3 reads TGCGCCAGCAGCCGCAAGACTAGCGGGCTTAGCACAGATACGCAGTATTTT. It specifies CASSRKTSGLSTDTQYF.